This T cell receptor (beta chain) was found in a study of sequential checkpoint blockade in melanoma. For the study at large: First-line arms were nivolumab then ipilimumab, or the reverse, randomized 1:1.

TCRdb's copy holds only in-frame clones and misses some; the assay was immunoSEQ multiplex PCR. The sample consists of roughly 8,800 clones, around 66% of them appearing once. Trimming at V came to 5 bases and at J to 4 bases, leaving 8 bases not matched to a gene. This CDR3 has 15 amino acids. Germline V gene sequence: CDR1 MRHNA, CDR2 SNTAGT. Treatment meaning: randomized to nivolumab then ipilimumab (arm A) or the reverse (arm B). The gene calls are TRBV6-4 and TRBJ2-1; TRBD2 aligns across 7 bases. The specimen comprised CD8+ T cells sorted from blood (inferred from file names), sampled from a patient given nivolumab and ipilimumab in sequence. This receptor was identified in a human donor with melanoma. The DNA of the CDR3 is TGTGCCAGCAGTCAGAGCGGGACCGAGTACAATGAGCAGTTCTTC. Its protein product is CASSQSGTEYNEQFF.